The 20 T cell receptor beta chains presented below share a single source sample, sequenced in a study of cytomegalovirus exposure and HLA in healthy donors. The PCR used 60 Vbeta and 13 Jbeta primers. Here immunoSEQ multiplex PCR was the method, and the copy in TCRdb shows in-frame clones only, minus some. The sample lists 65,000 to 90,000 clones, approximately 72% occurring once. Sequencing used PBMCs. All receptors derive from a woman aged 35 to 49 in good health and CMV-seropositive.

This clone was counted a few times. V is TRBV12-5 and J is TRBJ2-3, with 7 nucleotides matching TRBD2. The J segment lost 6 bases and the V segment lost 3 bases, leaving 3 bases of the junction unmatched. The CDR3 spans 13 residues. Germline V gene data show CDR1 as LGHNT and CDR2 as FRNRAP. The CDR3 is CASGLVSGDTQYF. DNA for the CDR3: TGTGCTAGTGGTTTAGTTAGCGGGGATACGCAGTATTTT.

This clone was seen a handful of times. The genes are TRBV6-4 and TRBJ2-5, with 10 bases fitting TRBD2. The ends lost 3 bases at V and 2 bases at J; junction bases unmatched: 3. CDR1 is MRHNA and CDR2 is SNTAGT in the germline V gene. The CDR3 runs 15 residues. This CDR3 is CASSELAGVQETQYF. In nucleotides, the CDR3 is TGTGCCAGCAGTGAGCTAGCGGGGGTGCAAGAGACCCAGTACTTC.

V gene TRBV5-1 combines with J gene TRBJ2-1; TRBD2 matches at 10 bases. With 6 bases clipped from V and 6 bases from J, the junction kept 6 bases outside the gene matches. The CDR3 has 14 amino acids. CDR1 and CDR2 (germline): SGHRS, YFSETQ. CDR3 sequence reads: CASMGAGGLNEQFF. In DNA form, the CDR3 reads TGCGCCAGCATGGGAGCGGGGGGGCTCAATGAGCAGTTCTTC.

The chain joins TRBV27 to TRBJ2-3; D possibly corresponds to TRBD1 (5 bases). Trimming removed 0 bases from V and 1 base from J, with 8 bases in between. CDR3 length equals 15 residues. Germline assignment: CDR1 MNHEY and CDR2 SMNVEV (reference sequence). Here the CDR3 DNA reads TGTGCCAGCAGTTTATCGATCAGGGGCACAGATACGCAGTATTTT. Encoded protein: CASSLSIRGTDTQYF.

J is TRBJ1-6 and V is TRBV5-1; 7 bases are shared with TRBD1. This CDR3 is 13 amino acids long. CDR1 is SGHRS and CDR2 is YFSETQ in the germline V gene. V trimming: 8 bases; J trimming: 6 bases; junction bases outside the gene matches: 5. For the CDR3, the DNA is TGCGCCAGTGGACAGGAACCTAATTCACCCCTCCACTTT. Translation: CASGQEPNSPLHF.

The rearrangement joins TRBV5-5 to TRBJ1-2, with TRBD1 identical over 8 bases. The germline V gene encodes CDR1 SGHKS and CDR2 YYEKEE (reference sequence). This CDR3 is built from 17 residues. V lost 1 base to trimming and J lost 1 base; unmatched junction nucleotides: 9. The CDR3 bases are TGTGCCAGCAGCTTGTGGGGCTTGGGACAGGATAACTATGGCTACACCTTC. This gives the protein CASSLWGLGQDNYGYTF.

This clone was seen more than once but under ten times. The rearrangement links TRBV27 to TRBJ1-4, with a possible D match to TRBD1 (6 bases). This CDR3 spans 15 amino acids. Trimming shortened V by 5 bases and J by 7 bases, and 17 bases separated the two germline ends. Per the germline V gene, CDR1 is MNHEY and CDR2 is SMNVEV (reference sequence). Written as DNA, the CDR3 is TGTGCCAGCAGTCCCCTCAGTGGGACAACTGAAAAACTGTTTTTT. It translates to CASSPLSGTTEKLFF.

This rearrangement joins TRBV4-2 to TRBJ1-4; no reliable D call. The V end lost 1 base, the J end lost 0 bases, and 6 bases lay between the germline ends. The germline gives CDR1 LGHNA, CDR2 YNFKEQ. CDR3 length equals 15 residues. CDR3 in DNA: TGTGCCAGCAGCCAAGGAGGAGCAACTAATGAAAAACTGTTTTTT. It codes for CASSQGGATNEKLFF.

This clone was counted a single time. The rearrangement links TRBV19 to TRBJ2-2, with TRBD2 matching 9 bases. V lost 6 bases to trimming and J lost 6 bases; unmatched junction nucleotides: 8. CDR1 is LNHDA and CDR2 is SQIVND in the germline V gene (reference sequence). CDR3 size: 15 residues. The CDR3 coding sequence is TGTGCCAGTAGGATTAGCGGGGGCGGGGCCGGGGAGCTGTTTTTT. Protein product: CASRISGGGAGELFF.

A few counts support this clone. J is TRBJ1-3 and V is TRBV6-5, with D uncertain. V was cut by 0 bases and J by 0 bases, with 6 bases left in between. The V gene's germline CDR1 is MNHEY and CDR2 SVGAGI. This CDR3 contains 15 residues. The CDR3 DNA follows: TGTGCCAGCAGTTACTCGGCTGTCTCTGGAAACACCATATATTTT. It yields the protein CASSYSAVSGNTIYF.

V gene TRBV4-2 combines with J gene TRBJ2-7, with a weak D call TRBD1 (6 bases). Per germline, CDR1 LGHNA and CDR2 YNFKEQ. This CDR3 comprises 15 residues. V was trimmed by 1 base and J by 5 bases, leaving 15 bases between them. CDR3 region: CASSQGGGGDDEQYF. As DNA, the CDR3 is TGTGCCAGCAGCCAAGGCGGTGGGGGCGACGACGAGCAGTACTTC.

This sequence joins TRBV6-1 and TRBJ2-7, with 7 bases fitting TRBD2. The CDR3 is made up of 15 amino acids. With 3 bases clipped from V and 7 bases from J, the junction kept 12 bases outside the gene matches. Germline-derived CDR1 and CDR2 are MNHNS and SASEGT. The CDR3 loop reads CASSDRLAEGREQYF. The CDR3 DNA sequence: TGTGCCAGCAGTGATAGGCTAGCGGAAGGTCGGGAGCAGTACTTC.

The gene calls are TRBV7-2 and TRBJ1-4, with a possible D match to TRBD1 (6 bases). CDR1 is SGHTA, CDR2 FQGNSA, per germline. The germline V and J ends were trimmed by 5 bases and 0 bases, with 7 bases remaining between them. The CDR3 length is 14 residues. As DNA, the CDR3 is TGTGCCAGCAGCCGGACAGCAACTAATGAAAAACTGTTTTTT. This translates into CASSRTATNEKLFF.

The chain couples TRBV5-1 to TRBJ1-1; 8 bases agree with TRBD1. From germline, CDR1 is SGHRS and CDR2 YFSETQ. The CDR3 covers 14 residues. Losses at the gene ends were 3 bases for V and 5 bases for J; bases not matched to a gene: 6. The CDR3 nucleotides read TGCGCCAGCAGCTCCCAGGGGGCTAGGACTGAAGCTTTCTTT. Translated, it gives CASSSQGARTEAFF.

J is TRBJ1-5 and V is TRBV30; no firm D call. The germline CDR1 and CDR2 sequences are GTSNPN and SVGIG (reference sequence). V dropped 2 bases and J dropped 0 bases, with 8 bases sitting between them. The CDR3 is 14 amino acids. CDR3 loop: CAWSRESSNQPQHF. The CDR3 nucleotides read TGTGCCTGGAGTAGAGAGTCTAGCAATCAGCCCCAGCATTTT.

The V gene is TRBV19, the J gene TRBJ2-5; D might be TRBD1 (6 bases). Trimming cost V 3 bases and J 5 bases, with 13 bases left between them. The CDR3 consists of 14 residues. Germline loops: CDR1 LNHDA, CDR2 SQIVND (reference sequence). Written as DNA, the CDR3 is TGTGCCAGTAGTATGGAAAGCAGGGGTGAGACCCAGTACTTC. Translating it yields CASSMESRGETQYF.

V usage is TRBV5-5 and J usage is TRBJ1-3, with TRBD1 matching over 10 bases. The J segment lost 3 bases and the V segment lost 4 bases, leaving 10 bases of the junction unmatched. The CDR3 consists of 17 residues. Germline loops: CDR1 SGHKS, CDR2 YYEKEE (reference sequence). Here the CDR3 reads CASSATGTGVDGNTIYF. DNA for the CDR3: TGTGCCAGCAGCGCAACCGGGACAGGGGTAGATGGAAACACCATATATTTT.

The rearrangement links TRBV6-6 to TRBJ2-1, with TRBD2 as a possible D gene (7 bases). Looked up from germline, CDR1 is MNHNY and CDR2 is SVGAGI (reference sequence). V gave up 6 bases and J gave up 4 bases, with 13 bases separating them. The CDR3 loop spans 14 amino acids. CDR3 in DNA: TGTGCCAGCAGGAGGGGGGGGGCTTACAATGAGCAGTTCTTC. Its protein is CASRRGGAYNEQFF.

The table lists this clone with a count of one. The gene calls are TRBV7-2 and TRBJ1-5, with TRBD1 matching over 9 bases. The V segment lost 5 bases and the J segment 9 bases; nucleotides outside the gene matches: 14. Germline values: CDR1 SGHTA, CDR2 FQGNSA. The CDR3 is made up of 16 amino acids. The CDR3 coding sequence is TGTGCCAGCAGCCCTATGACAGGGGGGGATGATCGGCCCCAGCATTTT. Translated: CASSPMTGGDDRPQHF. The whole variable domain, remainder taken from reference TRBV7-2 and TRBJ1-5, is GAGVSQSPSNKVTEKGKDVELRCDPISGHTALYWYRQSLGQGLEFLIYFQGNSAPDKSGLPSDRFSAERTGGSVSTLTIQRTQQEDSAVYLCASSPMTGGDDRPQHFGDGTRLSIL.

This chain links TRBV10-3 with TRBJ2-3; 7 positions match TRBD1. The J segment lost 1 base and the V segment lost 5 bases, leaving 3 bases of the junction unmatched. Germline assignment: CDR1 ENHRY and CDR2 SYGVKD. The CDR3 is made up of 14 amino acids. In DNA, the CDR3 is TGTGCCATCAGTACAGGGGAACGCACAGATACGCAGTATTTT. Amino acids: CAISTGERTDTQYF.